Listed below are T cell receptor beta chains from one sample, sequenced in a study of CD8 T cells in Susac syndrome. Each CDR3 protein gets one entry after TCRdb re-called the immunoSEQ multiplex PCR reads with MiXCR. The repertoire includes about 200,000 distinct CDR3 sequences, 85% to 95% of them detected once, and 0.082% sits in the top ten. The sequenced material came from CD4+ T cells from PBMCs. The origin of the receptors is a human donor with multiple sclerosis. Both conserved end residues are part of each CDR3. A D gene is named only where the DNA matches it firmly. Rows may omit the clone size; those that give it use once, few, many or a size class.

TRBV25-1	TRBJ1-2	.	.	TGTGCCAGCAGTGATAGGCAGGGCCGCGGCTACACCTTC	CASSDRQGRGYTF
TRBV9	TRBJ2-7	.	.	TGTGCCAGCAGCGTAACGGACATGACTAGAAGTCCCTCCTACGAGCAGTACTTC	CASSVTDMTRSPSYEQYF
TRBV18	TRBJ1-2	.	.	TGTGCCAGCTCACCCAGGGAGGGAGGCTACACCTTC	CASSPREGGYTF
TRBV15	TRBJ2-3	TRBD2	.	TGTGCCACCAGCAGAGATAGCGGGGGGGCCGCAGATACGCAGTATTTT	CATSRDSGGAADTQYF
TRBV10-3	TRBJ1-5	.	.	TGTGCCATCAGTGAATGGGATCAGCCCCAGCATTTT	CAISEWDQPQHF
TRBV19	TRBJ2-3	TRBD1	.	TGTGCCAGTAGTACCCAACAGGGGAGCGCAGATACGCAGTATTTT	CASSTQQGSADTQYF
TRBV30	TRBJ2-7	.	.	TGTGCCTGGACCCGGACTCGCCCCTACGAGCAGTACTTC	CAWTRTRPYEQYF
TRBV3-1	TRBJ2-1	.	.	TGTGCCAGCAGCCAAGGGAGGCGGGGCACTCATCTCTTC	CASSQGRRGTHLF
TRBV30	TRBJ1-2	TRBD1	.	TGTGCCTGGAAGACCCCCGGGCTAACAGGGGGCGGCGGCTACACCTTC	CAWKTPGLTGGGGYTF
TRBV24-1	TRBJ2-3	.	.	TGTGCCACCAGCCCGGGACTCTTCACAGATACGCAGTATTTT	CATSPGLFTDTQYF
TRBV9	TRBJ1-1	.	.	TGTGCCAGCAGCGGGGACTACACTGAAGCTTTCTTT	CASSGDYTEAFF
TRBV14	TRBJ2-4	.	.	TGTGCCAGCAGCCAAGATGTCGGGCAGGGGAAAAACATTCAGTACTTC	CASSQDVGQGKNIQYF
TRBV7-9	TRBJ1-6	.	.	TGTGCCAGCATCCCCGCCGGGGGAACTTCACCCCTCCACTTT	CASIPAGGTSPLHF
TRBV29-1	TRBJ2-4	.	.	TGCAGCGCCCTCCGGGGAGCCAAAAACATTCAGTACTTC	CSALRGAKNIQYF
TRBV29-1	TRBJ1-5	.	once	TGCAGCGTTAAAGAGAGTTTGAGCGGCGATCAGCCCCAGCATTTT	CSVKESLSGDQPQHF
TRBV5-1	TRBJ1-1	TRBD1	.	TGCGCCAGCAGCAGAGCTGACAGGGCCACTGAAGCTTTCTTT	CASSRADRATEAFF
TRBV3-1	TRBJ1-2	.	.	TGTGCCAGCAGCCTTGGGCCTATCGTAGATGGCTACACCTTC	CASSLGPIVDGYTF
TRBV27	TRBJ2-7	.	few	TGTGCCAGCAGTCCCCCGGGGGGCCCCTACGAGCAGTACTTC	CASSPPGGPYEQYF
TRBV20-1	TRBJ1-4	.	.	TGCAGTGCTAGTTCTCGGGTGGGGAATGAAAAACTGTTTTTT	CSASSRVGNEKLFF
TRBV12-3/TRBV12-4	TRBJ2-1	.	.	TGTGCCAGCAGTTTTACCGCGACCGAGCAGTTCTTC	CASSFTATEQFF
TRBV7-2	TRBJ2-1	TRBD2	.	TGTGCCAGCAGTCTACAGCATGGACTAGGCAATGAGCAGTTCTTC	CASSLQHGLGNEQFF
TRBV5-4	TRBJ2-5	.	.	TGTGCCAGCAGCTTAATAGCGAACCAAGAGACCCAGTACTTC	CASSLIANQETQYF
TRBV6-6	TRBJ2-1	TRBD2	.	TGTGCCAGCAGATCGGGACTAGCGGGGCCCAATGAGCAGTTCTTC	CASRSGLAGPNEQFF
TRBV6-1	TRBJ1-5	.	.	TGTGCCAGCAGTGACAGACAGGCTTCAGCTCAGCCCCAGCATTTT	CASSDRQASAQPQHF
TRBV25-1	TRBJ1-2	TRBD1	.	TGTGCCAGCAGTGGGGGGGACAGCTATGGCTACACCTTC	CASSGGDSYGYTF
TRBV5-6	TRBJ2-6	.	.	TGTGCCAGCAGCTTGGAGCCCTCTGGGGCCAACGTCCTGACTTTC	CASSLEPSGANVLTF
TRBV3-1	TRBJ1-2	.	.	TGTGCCAGCAGCCAGAGGGGCGCGGAGAACTATGGCTACACCTTC	CASSQRGAENYGYTF
TRBV7-9	TRBJ2-1	TRBD1	.	TGTGCCAGCAGCCCCATCGGACAGGGGAAACGCGAGCAGTTCTTC	CASSPIGQGKREQFF
TRBV27	TRBJ2-3	TRBD2	.	TGTGCCAGCAGTTTTAGCGGGGGGAATACGCAGTATTTT	CASSFSGGNTQYF
TRBV9	TRBJ2-3	TRBD1	once	TGTGCCAGCAGCGTAGACGGGACAGGGTCAGATACGCAGTATTTT	CASSVDGTGSDTQYF
TRBV2	TRBJ2-3	TRBD1	.	TGTGCCAGCAGTTCCGGGACAGCCAGCACAGATACGCAGTATTTT	CASSSGTASTDTQYF
TRBV20-1	TRBJ2-1	TRBD2	.	TGCAGTGCTAGTAAGAGTAGCGGGAATGAGCAGTTCTTC	CSASKSSGNEQFF
TRBV6-5	TRBJ1-6	.	.	TGTGCCAGCAGTTCCGCCGGGGTGGCGTTGCCCCTCCACTTT	CASSSAGVALPLHF
TRBV29-1	TRBJ1-1	.	once	TGCAGCGTGCGACTGGACAGGAACACTGAAGCTTTCTTT	CSVRLDRNTEAFF
TRBV30	TRBJ2-5	TRBD2	.	TGTGCCTGGAGTGCCGGGACTAGCGTGGAGACCCAGTACTTC	CAWSAGTSVETQYF
TRBV30	TRBJ1-5	.	.	TGTGCCTGGAGGGGTTCAAGCAATCAGCCCCAGCATTTT	CAWRGSSNQPQHF
TRBV3-1	TRBJ1-6	.	.	TGTGCCAGCAGCCAATGGATCGAATCACCCCTCCACTTT	CASSQWIESPLHF
TRBV20-1	TRBJ2-7	TRBD2	.	TGCAGTGCTAGAGCCGAGGCGGGAGTCTACGAGCAGTACTTC	CSARAEAGVYEQYF
TRBV29-1	TRBJ1-1	TRBD1	.	TGCAGCGCCGACAGGACAGGGTACACTGAAGCTTTCTTT	CSADRTGYTEAFF
TRBV15	TRBJ2-2	.	.	TGTGCCACCAGCAGAGGATCGGGCGGGGAGCTGTTTTTT	CATSRGSGGELFF